This T cell receptor beta chain was identified in a study of cytomegalovirus exposure and HLA in healthy donors. V was cut by 6 bases and J by 4 bases, with 12 bases left in between. The germline V gene encodes CDR1 MNHEY and CDR2 SVGAGI. This CDR3 has 13 residues. PCR was performed using 60 Vbeta and 13 Jbeta primers. The repertoire was sequenced with immunoSEQ multiplex PCR; TCRdb's copy has only in-frame clones and lacks some. In the table there are approximately 140,000 clones, over 60% of which are singletons. Source material: PBMCs. This TCR derives from a male donor in good health and CMV-seropositive. V is TRBV6-5 and J is TRBJ2-5, with D possibly matching TRBD1 (7 bases). The CDR3 nucleotides read TGTGCCAGCAGCCAGGGGGGCCCAGAGACCCAGTACTTC. It yields the protein CASSQGGPETQYF.